This T cell receptor (beta chain) is drawn from a study of OX40 agonist ivuxolimab in advanced cancers. The CDR3 loop spans 16 amino acids. From germline, CDR1 is SGHRS and CDR2 YFSETQ. Between the trimmed V and J ends, which lost 3 bases and 1 base, there was a span of 16 bases. Sequenced by immunoSEQ multiplex PCR; TCRdb stores in-frame clones only, minus some. The data show about 58,000 clones, with roughly four fifths seen just once and 0.75% held by the top ten. The chain uses TRBV5-1 and TRBJ2-5, with unresolved D. This clonotype was obtained from an adult with an advanced solid tumor such as melanoma, head and neck, liver or kidney cancer. The starting material was CD4+ or CD8+ T cells sorted from blood, obtained in a trial of the OX40 agonist ivuxolimab. The CDR3 protein is CASSSTLRFGQETQYF. CDR3 nucleotide sequence: TGCGCCAGCAGCTCTACCCTACGGTTCGGCCAAGAGACCCAGTACTTC.